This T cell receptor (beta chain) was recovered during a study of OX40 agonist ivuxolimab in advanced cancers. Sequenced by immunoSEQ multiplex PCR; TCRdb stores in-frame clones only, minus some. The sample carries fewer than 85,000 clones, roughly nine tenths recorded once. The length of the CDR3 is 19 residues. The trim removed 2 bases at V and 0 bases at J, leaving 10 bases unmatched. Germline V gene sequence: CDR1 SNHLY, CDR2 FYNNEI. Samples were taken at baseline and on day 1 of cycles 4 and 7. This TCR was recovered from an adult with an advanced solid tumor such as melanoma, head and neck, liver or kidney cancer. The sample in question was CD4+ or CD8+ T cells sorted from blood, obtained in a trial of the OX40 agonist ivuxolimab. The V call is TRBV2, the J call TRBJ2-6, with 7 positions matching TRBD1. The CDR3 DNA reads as TGTGCCAGCAGTGAAACTTCTGGGACAGCCAACTCTGGGGCCAACGTCCTGACTTTC. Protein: CASSETSGTANSGANVLTF.